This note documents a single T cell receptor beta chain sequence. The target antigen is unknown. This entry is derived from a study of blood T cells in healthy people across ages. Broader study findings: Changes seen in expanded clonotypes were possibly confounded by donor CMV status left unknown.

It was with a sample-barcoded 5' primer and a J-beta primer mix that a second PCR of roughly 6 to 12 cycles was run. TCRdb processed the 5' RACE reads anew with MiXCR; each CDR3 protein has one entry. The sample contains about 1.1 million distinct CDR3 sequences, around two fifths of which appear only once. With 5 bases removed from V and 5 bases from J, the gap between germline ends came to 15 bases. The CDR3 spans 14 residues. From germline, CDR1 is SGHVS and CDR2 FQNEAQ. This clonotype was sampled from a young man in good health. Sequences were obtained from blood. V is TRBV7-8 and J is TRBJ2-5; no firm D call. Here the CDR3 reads CASSQLPGPETQYF. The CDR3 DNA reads TGTGCCAGCAGCCAACTACCAGGACCCGAGACCCAGTACTTC.